These 15 T cell receptor beta chains came from one sample sequenced in a study of regulatory T cells in long-lasting Graves disease. Researchers made TCR beta libraries by using iRepertoire HTBI primers and running Arm-PCR on CDR3 regions. TCRdb recomputed calls from the multiplex PCR reads with MiXCR, one row per CDR3 protein. The sample yields approximately 350,000 distinct CDR3 sequences, around 15% seen once. Described time point: newly diagnosed GD, antithyroid drugs for less than 3 months. RNA from PBMCs was the source of the TCR library. This sample was also put to use in a study of T cells in Graves' hyperthyroidism and ophthalmopathy.

The sequencing used peripheral blood mononuclear cells (PBMCs), collected at new diagnosis, from a patient treated with antithyroid drugs. Receptors were obtained from a man aged 35 to 55 with Graves disease.

This clonotype was picked up a small number of times. V and J are TRBV4-3 and TRBJ2-7, with D unresolved. Germline CDR1 reads LGHNA; CDR2 reads YSLEER. V shed 1 base and J shed 4 bases, with 20 bases lying between them. CDR3 length: 17 amino acids. The CDR3 loop reads CASSQVVAQSSPYEQYF. CDR3 coding DNA: TGCGCCAGCAGCCAAGTGGTGGCCCAATCAAGCCCGTACGAGCAGTACTTC.

This clonotype came up many times. This chain connects TRBV20-1 to TRBJ2-3; D gene ambiguous. Trimming removed 3 bases at V and 4 bases at J, with 5 bases between. The CDR3 has 11 residues. Germline lookup yields CDR1 DFQATT and CDR2 SNEGSKA (reference sequence). The CDR3 reads CSASRADTQYF. DNA of the CDR3: TGCAGTGCTAGTAGGGCAGATACGCAGTATTTT.

This clonotype was detected once. A clone one base away is much larger, so this may be a read error. Here the CDR3 DNA reads TGTGCCACCGGTGGAAAGGCAGGGAGCACCTACAATGAGCAGTTCTTC. Translated: CATGGKAGSTYNEQFF. J is TRBJ2-1 and V is TRBV24-1, with D possibly being TRBD1 or TRBD2 (5 bases each). The CDR3 spans 16 residues. Germline CDR1 and CDR2: KGHDR and SFDVKD. Trimming shortened V by 9 bases and J by 2 bases, and 19 bases separated the two germline ends.

In this sample, this clonotype turned up many times. The gene calls are TRBV18 and TRBJ2-3; D uncertain. The germline V gene encodes CDR1 KGHSH and CDR2 LQKENI. This CDR3 comprises 13 residues. Trimming pared 3 bases from V and 5 bases from J, leaving 9 bases between. The CDR3 DNA reads as TGTGCCAGCTCACCCGCCCAGGTAGATACGCAGTATTTT. It specifies CASSPAQVDTQYF.

This clonotype was counted between two and nine times. Here the CDR3 DNA reads TGTGCCAGCAGTTTAATAGGGGTCCATAATTCACCCCTCCACTTT. Translating it yields CASSLIGVHNSPLHF. The chain combines TRBV27 with TRBJ1-6; D might be TRBD1 (5 bases). The CDR3 sequence is 15 residues long. The germline V gene has CDR1 MNHEY and CDR2 SMNVEV (reference sequence). Trimming left V 2 bases short and J 5 bases short, with 10 bases between.

There are many counts of this clonotype. This sequence joins TRBV18 and TRBJ1-2, with a weak D call TRBD1 (6 bases). The V and J ends lost 2 bases and 4 bases respectively, with 11 bases between them. There are 14 residues in the CDR3. CDR1 KGHSH and CDR2 LQKENI come from the germline V gene. CDR3: CASSPEGVAYGYTF. DNA of the CDR3: TGTGCCAGCTCACCAGAGGGGGTCGCCTATGGCTACACCTTC. The variable domain in full, completed from reference TRBV18 and TRBJ1-2, reads NAGVMQNPRHLVRRRGQEARLRCSPMKGHSHVYWYRQLPEEGLKFMVYLQKENIIDESGMPKERFSAEFPKEGPSILRIQQVVRGDSAAYFCASSPEGVAYGYTFGSGTRLTVV.

In DNA, the CDR3 is TGTGCCAGCAGTGAAGACGGGAACAACTATGGCTACACCTTC. Translation: CASSEDGNNYGYTF. The chain recombines TRBV2 with TRBJ1-2; D is uncertain. CDR1 is SNHLY and CDR2 is FYNNEI in the germline V gene. This CDR3 contains 14 residues. V lost 1 base and J 2 bases, leaving 8 bases between the germline ends.

This clonotype was observed at least ten times. This chain connects TRBV6-2 or TRBV6-3 to TRBJ2-1; TRBD2 aligns across 14 bases. This CDR3 contains 16 residues. Trimming cost V 0 bases and J 6 bases; bases outside gene matches: 1. From germline, CDR1 is MNHEY and CDR2 SVGEGT. Written as DNA, the CDR3 is TGTGCCAGCAGTTACTCGACTAGCGGGGGGGCCAATGAGCAGTTCTTC. Translating gives CASSYSTSGGANEQFF.

This clonotype was observed at least ten times. The V and J genes are TRBV5-5 and TRBJ2-5; no reliable D call. CDR1 and CDR2 from the germline V gene are SGHKS and YYEKEE (reference sequence). There are 13 residues in the CDR3. V was pared by 3 bases and J by 4 bases, with 10 bases between. The CDR3 reads CASSSRLGETQYF. CDR3 DNA sequence: TGTGCCAGCAGCTCTCGCTTAGGAGAGACCCAGTACTTC.

This clonotype was seen more than once but under ten times. The chain carries TRBV5-1 and TRBJ2-6; the D is unclear. CDR1 SGHRS and CDR2 YFSETQ come from the germline V gene. CDR3 length: 15 residues. The V and J ends lost 6 bases and 1 base respectively, with 11 bases between them. The CDR3 DNA is TGCGCCAGCACCCAAAGCCTTTCTGGGGCCAACGTCCTGACTTTC. It specifies CASTQSLSGANVLTF.

The chain has TRBV4-3 and TRBJ2-6; the D gene is possibly TRBD2 (6 bases). V lost 0 bases, J lost 0 bases, and 9 bases lay in between. This CDR3 has 17 residues. Germline V gene sequence: CDR1 LGHNA, CDR2 YSLEER. The CDR3 DNA is TGCGCCAGCAGCCAAGACTTGGGAGGCTCTGGGGCCAACGTCCTGACTTTC. Protein: CASSQDLGGSGANVLTF.

In its sample, this clonotype was seen many times. The V and J genes are TRBV6-5 and TRBJ1-2; 7 bases line up with TRBD1. Germline V gene data show CDR1 as MNHEY and CDR2 as SVGAGI. The CDR3 totals 15 residues. The junction had 6 bases not matched to a gene; V was cut back by 0 bases and J by 5 bases. The CDR3 is CASSYSRGGGYGYTF. The CDR3 DNA is TGTGCCAGCAGTTACTCGAGAGGGGGCGGGTATGGCTACACCTTC.

This clonotype was observed once. V usage is TRBV2 and J usage is TRBJ2-7; TRBD1 agrees at 9 bases. Germline CDR1 reads SNHLY; CDR2 reads FYNNEI. This CDR3 contains 16 residues. The trim removed 7 bases at V and 5 bases at J, leaving 15 bases unmatched. CDR3 amino acids: CASNRGDRAFFDEQYF. The CDR3 coding sequence is TGTGCCAGCAACAGAGGGGACAGGGCGTTCTTCGACGAGCAGTACTTC.

The chain links TRBV20-1 to TRBJ1-2, with 9 bases matching TRBD1. V gave up 1 base and J gave up 1 base; unmatched junction bases: 10. Germline CDR1 DFQATT, CDR2 SNEGSKA (reference sequence). This CDR3 comprises 17 residues. The CDR3: CSARVSGTGGYNYGYTF. As DNA, the CDR3 is TGCAGTGCTAGAGTTTCGGGAACAGGGGGCTATAACTATGGCTACACCTTC.

V usage is TRBV5-1 and J usage is TRBJ2-2, with D possibly being TRBD2 (6 bases). V shed 5 bases and J shed 5 bases, with 13 bases lying between them. This CDR3 spans 14 amino acids. From germline, CDR1 is SGHRS and CDR2 YFSETQ. The chain's CDR3 is CASSSALATGELFF. The CDR3 DNA reads TGCGCCAGCAGTTCGGCTCTAGCGACCGGGGAGCTGTTTTTT.